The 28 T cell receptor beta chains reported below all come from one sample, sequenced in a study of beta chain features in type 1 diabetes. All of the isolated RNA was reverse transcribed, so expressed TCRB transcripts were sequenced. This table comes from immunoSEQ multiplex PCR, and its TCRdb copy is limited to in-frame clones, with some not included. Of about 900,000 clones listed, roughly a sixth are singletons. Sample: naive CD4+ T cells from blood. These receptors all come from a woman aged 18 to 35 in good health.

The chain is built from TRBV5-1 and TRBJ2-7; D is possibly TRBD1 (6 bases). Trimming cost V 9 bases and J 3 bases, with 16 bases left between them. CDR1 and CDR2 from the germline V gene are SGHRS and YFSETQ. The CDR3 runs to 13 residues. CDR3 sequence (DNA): TGCGCCACCTCGCCCCAACAGGGCTACGAGCAGTACTTC. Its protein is CATSPQQGYEQYF.

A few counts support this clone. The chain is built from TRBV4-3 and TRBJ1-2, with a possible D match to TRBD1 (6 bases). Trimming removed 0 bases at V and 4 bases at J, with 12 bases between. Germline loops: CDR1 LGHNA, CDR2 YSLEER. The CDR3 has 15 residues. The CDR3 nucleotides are TGCGCCAGCAGCCAAGAGTCACGGGGGCCCTATGGCTACACCTTC. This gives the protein CASSQESRGPYGYTF.

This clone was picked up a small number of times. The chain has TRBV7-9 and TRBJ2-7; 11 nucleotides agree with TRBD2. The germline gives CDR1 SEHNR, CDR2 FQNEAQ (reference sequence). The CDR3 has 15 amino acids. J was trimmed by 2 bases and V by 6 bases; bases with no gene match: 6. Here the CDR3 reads CASRPLAGGTYEQYF. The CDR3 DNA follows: TGTGCCAGCAGACCTCTAGCGGGAGGAACCTACGAGCAGTACTTC. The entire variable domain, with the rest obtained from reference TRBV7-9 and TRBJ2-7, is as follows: DTGVSQNPRHKITKRGQNVTFRCDPISEHNRLYWYRQTLGQGPEFLTYFQNEAQLEKSRLLSDRFSAERPKGSFSTLEIQRTEQGDSAMYLCASRPLAGGTYEQYFGPGTRLTVT.

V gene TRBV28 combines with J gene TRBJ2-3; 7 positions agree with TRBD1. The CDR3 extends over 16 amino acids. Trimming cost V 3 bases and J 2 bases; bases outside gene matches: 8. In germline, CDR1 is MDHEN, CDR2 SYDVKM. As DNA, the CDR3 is TGTGCCAGCAGTTTTCAACGGGACAGCACCACAGATACGCAGTATTTT. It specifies CASSFQRDSTTDTQYF.

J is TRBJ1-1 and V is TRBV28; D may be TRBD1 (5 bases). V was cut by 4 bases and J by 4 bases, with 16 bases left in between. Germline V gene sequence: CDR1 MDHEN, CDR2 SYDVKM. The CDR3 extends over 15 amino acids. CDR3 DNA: TGTGCCAGCAGTTCAACGGGGGAGGGATCCACTGAAGCTTTCTTT. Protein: CASSSTGEGSTEAFF.

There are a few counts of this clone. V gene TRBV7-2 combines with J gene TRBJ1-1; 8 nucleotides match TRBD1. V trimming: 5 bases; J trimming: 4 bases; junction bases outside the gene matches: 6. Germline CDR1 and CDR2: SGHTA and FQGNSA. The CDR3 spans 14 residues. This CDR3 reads CASSPRGRSTEAFF. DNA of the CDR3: TGTGCCAGCAGCCCCAGGGGGCGAAGCACTGAAGCTTTCTTT.

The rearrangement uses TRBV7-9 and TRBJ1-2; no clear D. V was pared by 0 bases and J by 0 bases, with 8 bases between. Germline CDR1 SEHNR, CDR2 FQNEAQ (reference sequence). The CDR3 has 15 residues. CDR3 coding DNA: TGTGCCAGCAGCTTAGCGGAGACACCTAACTATGGCTACACCTTC. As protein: CASSLAETPNYGYTF.

The CDR3 protein is CASSLVGPGPTHEAFF. CDR3 nucleotide sequence: TGTGCCAGCAGCTTAGTGGGACCAGGACCGACCCATGAAGCTTTCTTT. The chain recombines TRBV7-2 with TRBJ1-1; tentatively, D is TRBD1 (5 bases). The V gene's germline CDR1 is SGHTA and CDR2 FQGNSA. CDR3 length: 16 residues. V was shortened by 1 base and J by 7 bases, with 19 bases between the two germline ends.

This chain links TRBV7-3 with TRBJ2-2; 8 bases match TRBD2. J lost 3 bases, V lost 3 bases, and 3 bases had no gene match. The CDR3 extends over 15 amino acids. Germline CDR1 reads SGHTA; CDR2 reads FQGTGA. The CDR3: CASSFTSGDTGELFF. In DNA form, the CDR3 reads TGTGCCAGCAGCTTTACTAGCGGAGACACCGGGGAGCTGTTTTTT.

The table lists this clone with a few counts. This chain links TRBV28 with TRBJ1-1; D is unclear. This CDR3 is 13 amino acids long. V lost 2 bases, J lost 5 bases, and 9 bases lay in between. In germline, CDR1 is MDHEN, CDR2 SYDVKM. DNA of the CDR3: TGTGCCAGCAGTTTAGTCAGTCTTACTGAAGCTTTCTTT. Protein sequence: CASSLVSLTEAFF.

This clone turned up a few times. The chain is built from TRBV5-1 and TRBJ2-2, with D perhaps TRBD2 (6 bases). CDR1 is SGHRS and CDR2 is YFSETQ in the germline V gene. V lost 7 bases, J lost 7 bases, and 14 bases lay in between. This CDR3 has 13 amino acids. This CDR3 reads CASHRSGGGELFF. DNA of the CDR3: TGCGCCAGCCACCGTTCCGGGGGCGGGGAGCTGTTTTTT.

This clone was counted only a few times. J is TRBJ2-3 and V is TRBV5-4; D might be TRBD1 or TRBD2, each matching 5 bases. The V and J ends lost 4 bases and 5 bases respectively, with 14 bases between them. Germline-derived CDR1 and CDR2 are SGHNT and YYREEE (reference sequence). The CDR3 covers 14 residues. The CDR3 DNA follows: TGTGCCAGCAGCGCCGGGACCACGCTAGATACGCAGTATTTT. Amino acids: CASSAGTTLDTQYF.

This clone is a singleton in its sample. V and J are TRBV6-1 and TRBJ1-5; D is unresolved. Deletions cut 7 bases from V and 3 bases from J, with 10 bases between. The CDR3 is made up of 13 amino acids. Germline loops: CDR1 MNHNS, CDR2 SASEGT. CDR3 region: CASKRSNNQPQHF. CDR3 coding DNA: TGTGCCAGCAAGAGGTCCAACAATCAGCCCCAGCATTTT.

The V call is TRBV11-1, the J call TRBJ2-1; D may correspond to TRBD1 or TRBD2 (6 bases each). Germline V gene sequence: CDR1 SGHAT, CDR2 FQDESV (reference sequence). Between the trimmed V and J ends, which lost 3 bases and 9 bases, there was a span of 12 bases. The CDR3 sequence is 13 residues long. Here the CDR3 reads CASSLGGRVEQFF. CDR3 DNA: TGTGCCAGCAGCTTGGGGGGCAGAGTTGAGCAGTTCTTC. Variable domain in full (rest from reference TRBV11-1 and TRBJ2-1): EAEVAQSPRYKITEKSQAVAFWCDPISGHATLYWYRQILGQGPELLVQFQDESVVDDSQLPKDRFSAERLKGVDSTLKIQPAELGDSAMYLCASSLGGRVEQFFGPGTRLTVL.

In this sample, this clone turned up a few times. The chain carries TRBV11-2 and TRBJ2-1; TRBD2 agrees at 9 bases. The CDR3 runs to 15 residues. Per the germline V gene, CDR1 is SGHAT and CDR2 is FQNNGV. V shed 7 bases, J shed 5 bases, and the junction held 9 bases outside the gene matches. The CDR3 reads CASIKSGRWDNEQFF. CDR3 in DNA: TGTGCCAGCATCAAAAGCGGGAGGTGGGACAATGAGCAGTTCTTC.

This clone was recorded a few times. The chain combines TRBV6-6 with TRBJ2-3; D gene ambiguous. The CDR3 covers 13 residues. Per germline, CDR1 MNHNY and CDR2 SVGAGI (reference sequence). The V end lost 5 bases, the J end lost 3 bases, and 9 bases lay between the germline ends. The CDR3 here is CASSTRATDTQYF. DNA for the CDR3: TGTGCCAGCAGTACCCGTGCTACAGATACGCAGTATTTT.

CDR3 in DNA: TGTGCCAGCGCCAGACTAGCGGGAACCTTGAAGCAGTACTTC. Its protein is CASARLAGTLKQYF. The chain recombines TRBV2 with TRBJ2-7; 11 bases line up with TRBD2. CDR1 SNHLY and CDR2 FYNNEI come from the germline V gene. V lost 8 bases and J lost 8; bases outside the gene matches: 11. The CDR3 totals 14 residues.

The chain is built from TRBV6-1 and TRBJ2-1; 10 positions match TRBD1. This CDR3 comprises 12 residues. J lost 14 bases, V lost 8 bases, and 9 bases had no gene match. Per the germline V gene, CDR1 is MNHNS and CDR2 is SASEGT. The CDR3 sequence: CASDRDRGPKFF. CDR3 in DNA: TGTGCCAGCGACCGGGACAGGGGCCCCAAGTTCTTC.

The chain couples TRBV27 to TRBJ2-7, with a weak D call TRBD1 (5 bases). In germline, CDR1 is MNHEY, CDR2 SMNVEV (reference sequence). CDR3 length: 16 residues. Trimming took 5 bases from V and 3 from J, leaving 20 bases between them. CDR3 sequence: CASSPLGLQGDYEQYF. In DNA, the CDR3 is TGTGCCAGCAGTCCCCTTGGGCTCCAGGGTGACTACGAGCAGTACTTC.

The CDR3 sequence: CASLDPGTSYEQYF. The CDR3 nucleotides are TGTGCCAGCCTGGATCCCGGGACTAGCTACGAGCAGTACTTC. The chain carries TRBV28 and TRBJ2-7; 8 bases agree with TRBD2. V was pared by 8 bases and J by 3 bases, with 9 bases of the junction left unmatched. The CDR3 consists of 14 residues. Germline values: CDR1 MDHEN, CDR2 SYDVKM.

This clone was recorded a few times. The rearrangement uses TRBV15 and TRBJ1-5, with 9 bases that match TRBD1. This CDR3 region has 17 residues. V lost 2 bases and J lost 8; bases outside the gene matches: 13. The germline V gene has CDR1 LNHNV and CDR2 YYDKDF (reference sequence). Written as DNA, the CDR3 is TGTGCCACCAGCAGACGCGACAGGGGGAACGCGGTTGAGCCCCAGCATTTT. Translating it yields CATSRRDRGNAVEPQHF.

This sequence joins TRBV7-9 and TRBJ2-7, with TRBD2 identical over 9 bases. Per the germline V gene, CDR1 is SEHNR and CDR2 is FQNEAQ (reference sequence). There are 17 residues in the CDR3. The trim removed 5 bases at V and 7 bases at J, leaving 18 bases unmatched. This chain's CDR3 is CASSPSGLAGPPREQYF. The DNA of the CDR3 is TGTGCCAGCAGCCCCAGCGGGCTAGCGGGACCCCCTAGGGAGCAGTACTTC.

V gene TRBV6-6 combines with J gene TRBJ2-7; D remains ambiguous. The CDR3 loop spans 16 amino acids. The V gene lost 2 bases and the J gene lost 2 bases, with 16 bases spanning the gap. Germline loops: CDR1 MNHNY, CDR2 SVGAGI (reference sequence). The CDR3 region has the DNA TGTGCCAGCAGTTACCGAGTCGCGACGGGTCCCTACGAGCAGTACTTC. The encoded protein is CASSYRVATGPYEQYF.

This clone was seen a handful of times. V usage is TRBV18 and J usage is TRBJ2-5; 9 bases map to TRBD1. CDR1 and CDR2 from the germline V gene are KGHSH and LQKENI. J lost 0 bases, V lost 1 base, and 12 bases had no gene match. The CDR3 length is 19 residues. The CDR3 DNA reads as TGTGCCAGCTCACCACGCGCCATCTTCCGGGACAGGGACCAAGAGACCCAGTACTTC. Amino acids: CASSPRAIFRDRDQETQYF.

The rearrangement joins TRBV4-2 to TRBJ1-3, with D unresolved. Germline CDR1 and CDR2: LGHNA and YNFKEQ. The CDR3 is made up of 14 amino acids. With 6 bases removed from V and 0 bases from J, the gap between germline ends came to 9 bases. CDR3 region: CASSPGSSGNTIYF. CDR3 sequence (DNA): TGTGCCAGCAGTCCAGGTAGCTCTGGAAACACCATATATTTT.

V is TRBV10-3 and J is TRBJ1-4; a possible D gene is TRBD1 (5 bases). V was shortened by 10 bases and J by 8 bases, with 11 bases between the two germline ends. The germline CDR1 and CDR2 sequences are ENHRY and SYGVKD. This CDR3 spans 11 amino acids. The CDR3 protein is CATWGDEKLFF. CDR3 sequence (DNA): TGTGCCACCTGGGGGGACGAAAAACTGTTTTTT.

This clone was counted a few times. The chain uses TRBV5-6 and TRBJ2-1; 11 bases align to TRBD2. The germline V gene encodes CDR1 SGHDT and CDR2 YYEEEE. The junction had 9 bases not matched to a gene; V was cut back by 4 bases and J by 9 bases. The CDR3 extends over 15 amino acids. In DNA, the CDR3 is TGTGCCAGCAGCCGAGGGCTCCTAGCGGGAGGTGAGCAGTTCTTC. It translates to CASSRGLLAGGEQFF. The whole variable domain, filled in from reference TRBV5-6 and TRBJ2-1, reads DAGVTQSPTHLIKTRGQQVTLRCSPKSGHDTVSWYQQALGQGPQFIFQYYEEEERQRGNFPDRFSGHQFPNYSSELNVNALLLGDSALYLCASSRGLLAGGEQFFGPGTRLTVL.

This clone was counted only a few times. The CDR3 spells CASSAERTAKFEQYF. The DNA of the CDR3 is TGTGCCAGCAGTGCAGAACGGACAGCCAAATTCGAGCAGTACTTC. This sequence joins TRBV2 and TRBJ2-7; D possibly corresponds to TRBD1 (6 bases). V lost 4 bases and J lost 6, with 19 bases in between. Per germline, CDR1 SNHLY and CDR2 FYNNEI. The CDR3 has 15 residues.